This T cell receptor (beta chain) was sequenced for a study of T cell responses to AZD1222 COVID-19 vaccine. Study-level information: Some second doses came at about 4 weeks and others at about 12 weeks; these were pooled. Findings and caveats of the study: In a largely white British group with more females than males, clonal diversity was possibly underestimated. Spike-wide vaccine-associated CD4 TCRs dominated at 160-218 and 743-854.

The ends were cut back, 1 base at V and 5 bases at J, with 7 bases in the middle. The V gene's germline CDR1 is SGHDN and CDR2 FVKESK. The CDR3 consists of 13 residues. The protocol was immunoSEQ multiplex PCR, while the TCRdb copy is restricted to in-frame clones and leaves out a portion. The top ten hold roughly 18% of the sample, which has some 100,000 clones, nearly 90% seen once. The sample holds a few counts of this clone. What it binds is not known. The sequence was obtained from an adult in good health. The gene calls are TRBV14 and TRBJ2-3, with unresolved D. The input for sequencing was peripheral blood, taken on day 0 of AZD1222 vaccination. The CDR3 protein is CASSQVGKDTQYF. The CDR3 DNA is TGTGCCAGCAGCCAAGTCGGCAAAGATACGCAGTATTTT.